These 27 T cell receptor beta chains share one sample of origin, sequenced in a study of control samples from healthy donors and cancer patients. Here immunoSEQ multiplex PCR was the method, and the copy in TCRdb shows in-frame clones only, minus some. The table includes over 150,000 clones, nearly 96% detected once. Sequencing was carried out using blood. These receptors all stem from a woman aged 25 to 39 in good health.

The chain carries TRBV7-9 and TRBJ1-4; 10 bases are a match to TRBD1. Germline V gene lookup returns CDR1 SEHNR and CDR2 FQNEAQ (reference sequence). The CDR3 contains 14 residues. Trimming at V came to 6 bases and at J to 9 bases, leaving 7 bases not matched to a gene. CDR3 nucleotide sequence: TGTGCCAGCAGACCGGACAGGGGGACTCAAAAACTGTTTTTT. This gives the protein CASRPDRGTQKLFF.

The V call is TRBV5-1, the J call TRBJ2-7; possible D gene TRBD2, 6 bases. Germline loops: CDR1 SGHRS, CDR2 YFSETQ. The CDR3 is 14 residues long. Trimming removed 1 base at V and 2 bases at J, with 10 bases between. CDR3 protein: CASSLYGGTYEQYF. CDR3 coding DNA: TGCGCCAGCAGCTTGTATGGGGGGACCTACGAGCAGTACTTC.

Note on this clone: The junction does not match germline at one end; this may be a read error. Other DNA sequences from this sample encode an identical CDR3 as well. The chain combines TRBV28 with TRBJ2-7; D remains ambiguous. Germline CDR1 reads MDHEN; CDR2 reads SYDVKM. The CDR3 is made up of 15 amino acids. CDR3 residues: CASSQRHGSYYEQYF. CDR3 DNA sequence: TGCGCCAGCAGCCAACGACACGGCAGCTACTACGAGCAGTACTTC.

The rearrangement links TRBV28 to TRBJ2-7, with TRBD1 matching 10 bases. The CDR3 spans 14 residues. The V gene end was trimmed by 5 bases and the J gene end by 5 bases; junction bases not matched to a gene: 6. Germline V CDR1 and CDR2: MDHEN, SYDVKM. The CDR3 DNA sequence: TGTGCCAGCAGTCACGGACAGGGGGTCAACGAGCAGTACTTC. It encodes CASSHGQGVNEQYF.

The genes are TRBV5-1 and TRBJ2-7; 11 bases are shared with TRBD1. Trimming cost V 4 bases and J 6 bases; bases outside gene matches: 6. Germline lookup yields CDR1 SGHRS and CDR2 YFSETQ. This CDR3 has 14 residues. The CDR3 nucleotides read TGCGCCAGCAGCCCGGGACAGGGGGTTCCCGAGCAGTACTTC. Translating gives CASSPGQGVPEQYF.

The chain links TRBV5-4 to TRBJ2-7; 7 bases match TRBD1. The V and J ends lost 3 bases and 2 bases, in that order; junction bases with no gene match: 5. The germline V gene encodes CDR1 SGHNT and CDR2 YYREEE (reference sequence). The CDR3 is 14 amino acids. DNA for the CDR3: TGTGCCAGCAGCTCCACAGGGGTGGCCTACGAGCAGTACTTC. Translated: CASSSTGVAYEQYF.

V gene TRBV7-3 combines with J gene TRBJ2-5; 7 nucleotides agree with TRBD2. V trimming: 5 bases; J trimming: 0 bases; junction bases outside the gene matches: 9. Germline V gives CDR1 SGHTA, CDR2 FQGTGA. The CDR3 has 16 amino acids. The DNA of the CDR3 is TGTGCCAGCAGCCTCGGGGAGGGATCGAACCAAGAGACCCAGTACTTC. Translation gives CASSLGEGSNQETQYF.

The chain combines TRBV5-1 with TRBJ2-7; tentative D call: TRBD1 (5 bases). The germline V gene encodes CDR1 SGHRS and CDR2 YFSETQ. Trimming took 4 bases from V and 4 from J, leaving 18 bases between them. The CDR3 is 15 amino acids. Here the CDR3 reads CASSPYISGWYEQYF. The CDR3 bases are TGCGCCAGCAGCCCCTACATCTCAGGGTGGTACGAGCAGTACTTC.

In its sample, this clone was seen once. This chain links TRBV3-1 (or the pseudogene TRBV3-2) with TRBJ2-7, with no clear D. Trimming shortened V by 6 bases and J by 8 bases, and 11 bases separated the two germline ends. Germline lookup yields CDR1 LGHDT and CDR2 YNNKEL (reference sequence). The CDR3 length is 11 residues. CDR3 region: CASSYFSQQYF. In DNA form, the CDR3 reads TGTGCCAGCAGTTATTTCTCCCAGCAGTACTTC.

The table lists this clone with a few counts. The rearrangement uses TRBV6-2 or TRBV6-3 and TRBJ1-1, with unresolved D. The CDR3 is made up of 12 amino acids. CDR1 is MNHEY and CDR2 is SVGEGT in the germline V gene. V was clipped by 4 bases and J by 11 bases, with 14 bases between them. In nucleotides, the CDR3 is TGTGCCAGCAGTTTGACGAGCCGACGGGCTTTCTTT. This gives the protein CASSLTSRRAFF.

The chain couples TRBV6-5 to TRBJ1-4; D is ambiguous. Looked up from germline, CDR1 is MNHEY and CDR2 is SVGAGI. The CDR3 covers 14 residues. V dropped 3 bases and J dropped 5 bases, with 10 bases sitting between them. The CDR3 sequence: CASSYGGLNEKLFF. As DNA, the CDR3 is TGTGCCAGCAGTTATGGCGGACTAAATGAAAAACTGTTTTTT.

This chain uses TRBV5-1 with TRBJ2-1, with TRBD1 matching over 8 bases. The germline V gene has CDR1 SGHRS and CDR2 YFSETQ. V lost 3 bases to trimming and J lost 0 bases; unmatched junction nucleotides: 14. This CDR3 spans 19 amino acids. The CDR3 coding sequence is TGCGCCAGCAGCTCCCCTTCCGGACAGGGACCGAGCTCCTACAATGAGCAGTTCTTC. Translation gives CASSSPSGQGPSSYNEQFF.

The rearrangement links TRBV5-1 to TRBJ2-1; D is possibly TRBD1 (6 bases). The ends were cut back, 4 bases at V and 0 bases at J, with 17 bases in the middle. CDR1 and CDR2 from the germline V gene are SGHRS and YFSETQ. The CDR3 is 17 amino acids. The CDR3 nucleotides read TGCGCCAGCAGCCTCACGGGACACTTGAGCTCCTACAATGAGCAGTTCTTC. Amino acids: CASSLTGHLSSYNEQFF. The full variable domain, rest sourced from reference TRBV5-1 and TRBJ2-1, is KAGVTQTPRYLIKTRGQQVTLSCSPISGHRSVSWYQQTPGQGLQFLFEYFSETQRNKGNFPGRFSGRQFSNSRSEMNVSTLELGDSALYLCASSLTGHLSSYNEQFFGPGTRLTVL.

The V call is TRBV3-1 (or the pseudogene TRBV3-2), the J call TRBJ2-1; D may be TRBD2 (6 bases). The CDR3 is 15 residues long. The germline gives CDR1 LGHDT, CDR2 YNNKEL (reference sequence). The ends were cut back, 4 bases at V and 8 bases at J, with 18 bases in the middle. Written as DNA, the CDR3 is TGTGCCAGCAGCCCCTCTAGCCGGAGGGGTGATGAGCAGTTCTTC. Protein: CASSPSSRRGDEQFF.

CDR3 nucleotide sequence: TGTGCCAGCAGCGTAGGGGGTAGGAACTCTGGAAACACCATATATTTT. Translation gives CASSVGGRNSGNTIYF. The J gene is TRBJ1-3, the V gene TRBV9, with D unclear. V was cut by 0 bases and J by 0 bases, with 10 bases left in between. The CDR3 covers 16 residues. Germline V gene lookup returns CDR1 SGDLS and CDR2 YYNGEE.

About this clone: This may be a read error, as it is one base from a much larger clone. The V and J genes are TRBV6-1 and TRBJ2-7; 9 bases are shared with TRBD1. Germline V lookup: CDR1 MNHNS, CDR2 SASEGT. The CDR3 sequence is 14 residues long. The trim removed 3 bases at V and 1 base at J, leaving 1 base unmatched. The CDR3 coding sequence is TGTGCCAGCAGTGACGGGACAGGGTCCTACGAGCAGTACTTC. Its translation is CASSDGTGSYEQYF.

This clone was seen only a few times. This chain connects TRBV7-9 to TRBJ1-1; D gene unclear. V gave up 8 bases and J gave up 6 bases, with 19 bases separating them. CDR1 is SEHNR and CDR2 is FQNEAQ in the germline V gene (reference sequence). The CDR3 runs 14 residues. CDR3 protein: CASLKQSWGPEAFF. Written as DNA, the CDR3 is TGTGCCAGCCTTAAACAGTCATGGGGTCCTGAAGCTTTCTTT. Full variable domain (rest looked up from reference TRBV7-9 and TRBJ1-1): DTGVSQNPRHKITKRGQNVTFRCDPISEHNRLYWYRQTLGQGPEFLTYFQNEAQLEKSRLLSDRFSAERPKGSFSTLEIQRTEQGDSAMYLCASLKQSWGPEAFFGQGTRLTVV.

The rearrangement links TRBV19 to TRBJ1-2; D might be TRBD1 (5 bases). The CDR3 contains 15 residues. Between the trimmed V and J ends, which lost 1 base and 4 bases, there was a span of 13 bases. The V gene's germline CDR1 is LNHDA and CDR2 SQIVND (reference sequence). The CDR3 nucleotides read TGTGCCAGTAGTATAGGACAGCTGCGGGCCTATGGCTACACCTTC. Amino acids: CASSIGQLRAYGYTF. Drawing the rest from reference TRBV19 and TRBJ1-2, the complete variable domain is DGGITQSPKYLFRKEGQNVTLSCEQNLNHDAMYWYRQDPGQGLRLIYYSQIVNDFQKGDIAEGYSVSREKKESFPLTVTSAQKNPTAFYLCASSIGQLRAYGYTFGSGTRLTVV.

V is TRBV6-1 and J is TRBJ1-4, with 7 nucleotides matching TRBD1. V was clipped by 1 base and J by 8 bases; unmatched bases: 4. The CDR3 extends over 14 amino acids. Germline assignment: CDR1 MNHNS and CDR2 SASEGT. The CDR3 is CASSEGAGGEKLFF. CDR3 DNA: TGTGCCAGCAGTGAAGGGGCAGGGGGAGAAAAACTGTTTTTT.

The gene calls are TRBV18 and TRBJ1-1; D gene unclear. Germline V gene lookup returns CDR1 KGHSH and CDR2 LQKENI. V shed 5 bases and J shed 2 bases, with 0 bases lying between them. The CDR3 sequence is 10 residues long. This CDR3 reads CASSNTEAFF. The CDR3 nucleotides read TGTGCCAGCTCAAACACTGAAGCTTTCTTT.

The chain is built from TRBV7-9 and TRBJ2-1, with a tentative D call TRBD2 (5 bases). The germline V gene has CDR1 SEHNR and CDR2 FQNEAQ (reference sequence). This CDR3 is 19 amino acids long. V was clipped by 1 base and J by 2 bases, with 21 bases between them. The CDR3 coding sequence is TGTGCCAGCAGCTTAGTAGGACTGACGTCCGGTGGCACCTACAATGAGCAGTTCTTC. Its translation: CASSLVGLTSGGTYNEQFF. The full variable domain, rest sourced from reference TRBV7-9 and TRBJ2-1, is DTGVSQNPRHKITKRGQNVTFRCDPISEHNRLYWYRQTLGQGPEFLTYFQNEAQLEKSRLLSDRFSAERPKGSFSTLEIQRTEQGDSAMYLCASSLVGLTSGGTYNEQFFGPGTRLTVL.

The chain joins TRBV27 to TRBJ1-4; D is possibly TRBD1 (6 bases). Germline CDR1 is MNHEY and CDR2 is SMNVEV (reference sequence). The V and J ends lost 3 bases and 4 bases respectively, with 15 bases between them. The CDR3 has 16 residues. The DNA for the CDR3 is TGTGCCAGCAGTTTGCTTTGGGGGGGGCTTAATGAAAAACTGTTTTTT. This translates into CASSLLWGGLNEKLFF.

V is TRBV14 and J is TRBJ1-6; a possible D gene is TRBD1 (6 bases). Germline lookup yields CDR1 SGHDN and CDR2 FVKESK. The CDR3 has 15 residues. V was trimmed by 4 bases and J by 7 bases, leaving 14 bases between them. The CDR3 DNA is TGTGCCAGCAGCCGAAACAGGGAGTTCAATTCACCCCTCCACTTT. It yields the protein CASSRNREFNSPLHF.

This clone was seen only once. This chain links TRBV6-5 with TRBJ1-2; no firm D call. V gave up 6 bases and J gave up 5 bases, with 7 bases separating them. Germline values: CDR1 MNHEY, CDR2 SVGAGI. The CDR3 spans 11 residues. CDR3 sequence: CASRSEYGYTF. The CDR3 DNA follows: TGTGCCAGCAGGTCGGAGTATGGCTACACCTTC.

The chain uses TRBV27 and TRBJ1-2, with TRBD1 matching 7 bases. With V trimmed by 2 bases and J by 2 bases, 2 bases remained unmatched. The CDR3 loop spans 14 amino acids. Germline CDR1 reads MNHEY; CDR2 reads SMNVEV (reference sequence). Written as DNA, the CDR3 is TGTGCCAGCAGTTTACGAGGGGGCAACTATGGCTACACCTTC. It translates to CASSLRGGNYGYTF.

The V and J genes are TRBV7-9 and TRBJ2-7; 7 bases align to TRBD1. Germline CDR1 SEHNR, CDR2 FQNEAQ (reference sequence). J was trimmed by 7 bases and V by 5 bases; bases with no gene match: 5. CDR3 length: 12 residues. The CDR3 coding sequence is TGTGCCAGCAGCCCTAGGACAGGTGAGCAGTACTTC. Protein product: CASSPRTGEQYF.

The rearrangement joins TRBV6-5 to TRBJ1-1; D might be TRBD1 (5 bases). The V gene's germline CDR1 is MNHEY and CDR2 SVGAGI. The CDR3 loop spans 13 amino acids. Trimming removed 2 bases at V and 4 bases at J, with 8 bases between. Here the CDR3 DNA reads TGTGCCAGCAGTTACGGGACTGGCACTGAAGCTTTCTTT. Translated, it gives CASSYGTGTEAFF.